These 32 T cell receptor beta chains share one sample of origin, sequenced in a study of PD-1 blockade in mismatch repair-deficient tumors (dated by TCRdb to about 2017). The library was prepared using the immunoSEQ multiplex PCR assay. The immuneACCESS repertoire file appears here via TCRdb, limited to in-frame rearrangements. These files lack a portion of the clones; in checked studies, under half of the deficit traces to unresolved V genes, and the cause of the others is not known. The sample table holds more than 20,000 clones, of which 84% were seen once. 17% of the sample goes to the ten largest clones. This specimen was peripheral blood, taken 2 weeks after starting pembrolizumab. The receptors shown here come from an adult with mismatch repair-deficient cancer.

The rearrangement joins TRBV4-1 to TRBJ2-3, with D possibly called TRBD1 or TRBD2 (6 bases each). Deletions cut 0 bases from V and 3 bases from J, with 7 bases between. CDR1 and CDR2 from the germline V gene are MGHRA and YSYEKL. This CDR3 region has 14 residues. CDR3 DNA sequence: TGCGCCAGCAGCCAAGAAGGGGGGACAGATACGCAGTATTTT. It yields the protein CASSQEGGTDTQYF.

This chain connects TRBV30 to TRBJ2-2; no definite D call. Germline V gene data show CDR1 as GTSNPN and CDR2 as SVGIG (reference sequence). The CDR3 totals 14 residues. Trimming removed 1 base from V and 6 bases from J, with 12 bases in between. Written as DNA, the CDR3 is TGTGCCTGGAGTGCCCCAGGAAGGGCCGGGGAGCTGTTTTTT. This translates into CAWSAPGRAGELFF.

The chain carries TRBV30 and TRBJ1-2; a possible D gene is TRBD1 (5 bases). CDR1 is GTSNPN and CDR2 is SVGIG in the germline V gene (reference sequence). The CDR3 runs to 17 residues. Trimming stripped 0 bases from V and 5 bases from J, with 22 bases between. This CDR3 reads CAWSVRHTRREGYGYTF. DNA for the CDR3: TGTGCCTGGAGTGTACGCCATACTCGCAGGGAAGGGTATGGCTACACCTTC.

The chain recombines TRBV2 with TRBJ2-5, with D possibly TRBD2 on 6 matching bases. Germline CDR1 and CDR2: SNHLY and FYNNEI. Trimming left V 7 bases short and J 1 base short, with 7 bases between. The CDR3 runs to 12 residues. The CDR3, as DNA: TGTGCCAGCACGGGAGCCCAAGAGACCCAGTACTTC. Encoded protein: CASTGAQETQYF.

The V gene is TRBV6-1, the J gene TRBJ2-2, with D perhaps being TRBD1 or TRBD2 (5 bases each). The CDR3 is 15 residues long. Per the germline V gene, CDR1 is MNHNS and CDR2 is SASEGT. Trimming pared 6 bases from V and 0 bases from J, leaving 11 bases between. The CDR3 region is CASRLGTANTGELFF. The CDR3 DNA follows: TGTGCCAGCAGGCTTGGGACGGCGAACACCGGGGAGCTGTTTTTT.

This chain connects TRBV14 to TRBJ2-1; the match to TRBD2 covers 15 bases. This CDR3 is 17 amino acids long. Germline trimming cut 3 bases from V and 7 bases from J; bases unmatched to any gene: 7. From germline, CDR1 is SGHDN and CDR2 FVKESK. CDR3 DNA: TGTGCCAGCAGCCACTGGACTAGCGGGAGGGCCGGGAATGAGCAGTTCTTC. Translating gives CASSHWTSGRAGNEQFF.

This clone is medium-sized within its sample. The CDR3 DNA reads TGTGCCAGCAGCTTGGGGACAGGGATGATCGACGAGCAGTACTTC. Its translation is CASSLGTGMIDEQYF. The chain is built from TRBV5-6 and TRBJ2-7, with 8 bases fitting TRBD1. Germline V gene sequence: CDR1 SGHDT, CDR2 YYEEEE. Trimming at V came to 0 bases and at J to 5 bases, leaving 7 bases not matched to a gene. The CDR3 length is 15 residues.

CDR3 loop: CASSQDSGTEAFF. CDR3 DNA: TGTGCCAGCAGCCAGGACAGTGGCACTGAAGCTTTCTTT. The gene calls are TRBV14 and TRBJ1-1; possible D gene TRBD1, 6 bases. Trimming shortened V by 3 bases and J by 4 bases, and 9 bases separated the two germline ends. This CDR3 is 13 amino acids long. Germline V lookup: CDR1 SGHDN, CDR2 FVKESK.

This chain joins TRBV10-3 and TRBJ2-3; no reliable D call. The CDR3 consists of 14 residues. Between the trimmed V and J ends, which lost 0 bases and 5 bases, there was a span of 9 bases. Germline V gene data show CDR1 as ENHRY and CDR2 as SYGVKD. The CDR3 region has the DNA TGTGCCATCAGTGAGTCGAACCAGAAAGATACGCAGTATTTT. It translates to CAISESNQKDTQYF.

The chain uses TRBV6-5 and TRBJ1-6; D is unclear. The CDR3 has 15 residues. Per germline, CDR1 MNHEY and CDR2 SVGAGI. Deletions cut 0 bases from V and 9 bases from J, with 12 bases between. The CDR3: CASSYSGVLGSPLHF. The CDR3 nucleotides are TGTGCCAGCAGTTACTCGGGTGTACTGGGTTCACCCCTCCACTTT.

J is TRBJ2-1 and V is TRBV30, with 7 bases identical to TRBD1. This CDR3 comprises 16 residues. The V and J ends lost 0 bases and 9 bases, in that order; junction bases with no gene match: 14. Germline assignment: CDR1 GTSNPN and CDR2 SVGIG (reference sequence). This CDR3 reads CAWSVFVQGNRGEQFF. The CDR3 DNA reads as TGTGCCTGGAGTGTGTTCGTACAGGGGAACCGGGGTGAGCAGTTCTTC.

The rearrangement links TRBV2 to TRBJ2-7, with D perhaps matching TRBD1 or TRBD2 (5 bases each). Trimming stripped 3 bases from V and 4 bases from J, with 13 bases between. CDR3 length equals 14 residues. Germline loops: CDR1 SNHLY, CDR2 FYNNEI. CDR3 in amino acids: CASSDGTRIYEQYF. CDR3 bases: TGTGCCAGCAGTGATGGGACCCGAATTTACGAGCAGTACTTC.

This clone appeared once. This chain uses TRBV19 with TRBJ1-1; D remains unclear. The V end lost 5 bases, the J end lost 4 bases, and 17 bases lay between the germline ends. Germline CDR1 LNHDA, CDR2 SQIVND (reference sequence). CDR3 length: 15 amino acids. CDR3 nucleotides: TGTGCCAGTAGTCCACCCCACGACTCCGGCACTGAAGCTTTCTTT. Translation: CASSPPHDSGTEAFF.

The V call is TRBV19, the J call TRBJ2-5; TRBD2 matches at 9 bases. V gave up 7 bases and J gave up 5 bases; unmatched junction bases: 5. CDR1 and CDR2 (germline): LNHDA, SQIVND (reference sequence). The CDR3 has 13 amino acids. In DNA form, the CDR3 reads TGTGCCAGTAACCAGCGGGAGGACGAGACCCAGTACTTC. Translated: CASNQREDETQYF.

This chain links TRBV12-5 with TRBJ2-7, with 10 bases matching TRBD2. The germline gives CDR1 LGHNT, CDR2 FRNRAP. The CDR3 is 16 amino acids. Trimming at V came to 0 bases and at J to 4 bases, leaving 6 bases not matched to a gene. CDR3 coding DNA: TGTGCTAGTGGTTTGGTTCTTACTAGCGGGACTTACGAGCAGTACTTC. Translation gives CASGLVLTSGTYEQYF.

V usage is TRBV20-1 and J usage is TRBJ2-1; D is unresolved. Germline lookup yields CDR1 DFQATT and CDR2 SNEGSKA (reference sequence). V was pared by 1 base and J by 7 bases, with 5 bases between. The CDR3 extends over 11 amino acids. The CDR3 reads CSARGSNEQFF. CDR3 bases: TGCAGTGCTAGAGGATCGAATGAGCAGTTCTTC.

This clone was seen once. The rearrangement joins TRBV29-1 to TRBJ2-1; TRBD2 aligns across 14 bases. Germline CDR1 and CDR2: SQVTM and ANQGSEA. This CDR3 spans 14 amino acids. With V trimmed by 7 bases and J by 8 bases, 7 bases remained unmatched. CDR3 in amino acids: CSATTSGRAYEQFF. The DNA for the CDR3 is TGCAGCGCTACGACTAGCGGGAGGGCCTATGAGCAGTTCTTC.

The rearrangement links TRBV2 to TRBJ2-5, with D tentatively TRBD2 (6 bases). The CDR3 is 15 amino acids. V lost 3 bases and J 4 bases, leaving 15 bases between the germline ends. Germline assignment: CDR1 SNHLY and CDR2 FYNNEI. CDR3 coding DNA: TGTGCCAGCAGTGAGTTTGCCGGGAGCGGAGAGACCCAGTACTTC. Residues: CASSEFAGSGETQYF.

This clone was recorded once. The CDR3 DNA is TGTGCCAGCAGCTTAACGTGGGCGACAGGGAATGAGCAGTTCTTC. Its protein is CASSLTWATGNEQFF. V and J are TRBV7-9 and TRBJ2-1, with TRBD1 matching 7 bases. Germline assignment: CDR1 SEHNR and CDR2 FQNEAQ (reference sequence). V lost 2 bases to trimming and J lost 7 bases; unmatched junction nucleotides: 8. This CDR3 spans 15 amino acids.

CDR3 in DNA: TGTGCCAGCAGTCAGGACAGGGATCGTCCTGGGGCCAACGTCCTGACTTTC. It yields the protein CASSQDRDRPGANVLTF. The chain joins TRBV27 to TRBJ2-6; 8 bases align to TRBD1. The germline V gene encodes CDR1 MNHEY and CDR2 SMNVEV (reference sequence). The junction had 8 bases not matched to a gene; V was cut back by 5 bases and J by 2 bases. The CDR3 loop spans 17 amino acids. The full variable domain, completed using reference TRBV27 and TRBJ2-6, is EAQVTQNPRYLITVTGKKLTVTCSQNMNHEYMSWYRQDPGLGLRQIYYSMNVEVTDKGDVPEGYKVSRKEKRNFPLILESPSPNQTSLYFCASSQDRDRPGANVLTFGAGSRLTVL.

This chain connects TRBV7-9 to TRBJ1-1; 7 bases map to TRBD1. The CDR3 covers 13 residues. Per the germline V gene, CDR1 is SEHNR and CDR2 is FQNEAQ (reference sequence). Trimming took 11 bases from V and 2 from J; bases not matched to a gene: 8. The CDR3 coding sequence is TGTGCCTCAGCACGGGACAGCAACACTGAAGCTTTCTTT. It translates to CASARDSNTEAFF.

This clone has only one observation. The V gene is TRBV9, the J gene TRBJ2-1, with 8 bases fitting TRBD2. The CDR3 sequence is 15 residues long. Losses at the gene ends were 0 bases for V and 10 bases for J; bases not matched to a gene: 9. Germline V gives CDR1 SGDLS, CDR2 YYNGEE. CDR3 in DNA: TGTGCCAGCAGCGTAGGGGGGACTAGTTCGTGGGAGCAGTTCTTC. Translating gives CASSVGGTSSWEQFF.

The CDR3 DNA reads TGTGCCAGCAGCGTGGGACCAACCACAGATACGCAGTATTTT. Protein: CASSVGPTTDTQYF. The chain combines TRBV7-2 with TRBJ2-3; either TRBD1 or TRBD2 may supply D (5 bases each). CDR1 and CDR2 from the germline V gene are SGHTA and FQGNSA. The CDR3 is made up of 14 amino acids. Trimming removed 5 bases at V and 2 bases at J, with 11 bases between.

This chain connects TRBV11-2 to TRBJ2-1; D perhaps matches TRBD2 (6 bases). CDR1 and CDR2 (germline): SGHAT, FQNNGV. The CDR3 runs 17 residues. Trimming cost V 2 bases and J 4 bases, with 18 bases left between them. DNA for the CDR3: TGTGCCAGCAGCTTATCCATCTTGACTAGGGATTACAATGAGCAGTTCTTC. Translating gives CASSLSILTRDYNEQFF.

The chain joins TRBV14 to TRBJ2-1, with 9 bases matching TRBD2. J lost 6 bases, V lost 0 bases, and 3 bases had no gene match. The CDR3 is 15 amino acids. Germline lookup yields CDR1 SGHDN and CDR2 FVKESK. CDR3 nucleotides: TGTGCCAGCAGCCAAGAGTGGCGGGGGGGCAATGAGCAGTTCTTC. This sequence encodes CASSQEWRGGNEQFF.

The V call is TRBV11-3, the J call TRBJ2-5, with D unclear. Trimming stripped 6 bases from V and 3 bases from J, with 5 bases between. This CDR3 contains 11 residues. Germline V CDR1 and CDR2: SGHNT, YENEEA. The CDR3 loop reads CASSKEETQYF. The CDR3, as DNA: TGTGCCAGCAGTAAGGAAGAGACCCAGTACTTC.

The chain combines TRBV7-6 with TRBJ2-7; D uncertain. The V and J ends lost 5 bases and 6 bases respectively, with 11 bases between them. CDR3 length: 12 residues. The germline V gene encodes CDR1 SGHVS and CDR2 FNYEAQ. Written as DNA, the CDR3 is TGTGCCAGCAGCCCCCTCGACGGCGAGCAGTACTTC. It encodes CASSPLDGEQYF. Full variable domain (missing parts from reference TRBV7-6 and TRBJ2-7): GAGVSQSPRYKVTKRGQDVALRCDPISGHVSLYWYRQALGQGPEFLTYFNYEAQQDKSGLPNDRFSAERPEGSISTLTIQRTEQRDSAMYRCASSPLDGEQYFGPGTRLTVT.

V gene TRBV27 combines with J gene TRBJ2-1; no firm D call. V shed 5 bases and J shed 0 bases, with 8 bases lying between them. Per germline, CDR1 MNHEY and CDR2 SMNVEV (reference sequence). The CDR3 runs 14 residues. The CDR3 DNA follows: TGTGCCAGCAGTCCCGACCCCTCCTACAATGAGCAGTTCTTC. Protein: CASSPDPSYNEQFF.

In DNA form, the CDR3 reads TGCGCCAGCAGCAACCGCCTCAATGAGCAGTTCTTC. This encodes CASSNRLNEQFF. The chain carries TRBV5-1 and TRBJ2-1; no clear D. The CDR3 is 12 residues long. Germline CDR1 reads SGHRS; CDR2 reads YFSETQ. Deletions cut 4 bases from V and 6 bases from J, with 8 bases between.

V gene TRBV4-1 combines with J gene TRBJ2-3; D unclear. The CDR3 covers 12 residues. Germline CDR1 MGHRA, CDR2 YSYEKL. V was shortened by 7 bases and J by 2 bases, with 7 bases between the two germline ends. In DNA form, the CDR3 reads TGCGCCAGCAAAGGGTTCACAGATACGCAGTATTTT. It yields the protein CASKGFTDTQYF.

This chain joins TRBV2 and TRBJ2-1, with 8 bases matching TRBD1. V dropped 4 bases and J dropped 3; count of bases not matched to a gene: 5. The CDR3 runs 15 residues. Per germline, CDR1 SNHLY and CDR2 FYNNEI. The CDR3 protein is CASSGGQGIYNEQFF. CDR3 DNA sequence: TGTGCCAGCAGTGGAGGACAGGGCATCTACAATGAGCAGTTCTTC.

The gene calls are TRBV28 and TRBJ2-1, with D possibly TRBD2 on 7 matching bases. CDR1 is MDHEN and CDR2 is SYDVKM in the germline V gene. The CDR3 has 21 amino acids. The V and J ends lost 4 bases and 0 bases respectively, with 28 bases between them. CDR3 DNA sequence: TGTGCCAGCAGTTACCCACAACGTTTCTTGCCCGGGGGGCACTCCTACAATGAGCAGTTCTTC. Its protein product is CASSYPQRFLPGGHSYNEQFF.